Listed below are T cell receptor beta chains from one sample, sequenced in a study of cytotoxic CD8 clonotypes in ibrutinib-treated CLL. Libraries were prepared by immunoSEQ multiplex PCR; TCRdb keeps only in-frame clonotypes and omits some of them. This table holds about 140,000 clones, under 95% found once. The sequencing here drew on PBMCs, taken after 12 months of ibrutinib treatment. These receptor sequences come from a human donor with chronic lymphocytic leukemia. Both conserved end residues are part of each CDR3. The order of the fields is J gene, D gene, clone size, V gene, CDR3 protein, CDR3 DNA. The D gene is left open where the match is weak. Clone size is given for some rows only: seen once, a few or many times, or a class if the clone is expanded.

>TRBJ1-4|-|-|TRBV6-6
CASWEGDRREKLFF
TGTGCCAGCTGGGAGGGAGACCGGAGGGAAAAACTGTTTTTT
>TRBJ2-5|TRBD1|-|TRBV7-2
CASSSAIGGDGKTQYF
TGTGCCAGCAGCAGCGCTATAGGGGGCGATGGAAAGACCCAGTACTTC
>TRBJ2-7|TRBD1|-|TRBV6-5
CASSYRDRYEQYF
TGTGCCAGCAGTTACAGGGACAGGTACGAGCAGTACTTC
>TRBJ2-2|-|-|TRBV6-5
CASSDRSGGELFF
TGTGCCAGCAGTGATAGAAGTGGCGGGGAGCTGTTTTTT
>TRBJ2-7|-|-|TRBV11-2
CASSSGASYEQYF
TGTGCCAGCAGCTCCGGGGCGAGCTACGAGCAGTACTTC
>TRBJ2-7|-|-|TRBV5-1
CASSLKRTLPYEQYF
TGCGCCAGCAGCCTTAAAAGGACTCTACCCTACGAGCAGTACTTC
>TRBJ2-5|TRBD1|few|TRBV9
CASSVAPRTGGETQYF
TGTGCCAGCAGCGTAGCCCCGCGGACAGGGGGTGAGACCCAGTACTTC
>TRBJ1-2|-|-|TRBV19
CASIPSQTTYGYTF
TGTGCCAGTATCCCCTCCCAGACGACATATGGCTACACCTTC
>TRBJ1-1|TRBD1|-|TRBV28
CASSLATGRTEAFF
TGTGCCAGCAGTTTGGCGACAGGGCGGACTGAAGCTTTCTTT
>TRBJ2-7|-|-|TRBV7-3
CASSPSWSYEQYF
TGTGCCAGCAGCCCTTCTTGGTCCTACGAGCAGTACTTC
>TRBJ2-2|-|-|TRBV9
CASSVGGLGTGELFF
TGTGCCAGCAGCGTAGGGGGACTGGGCACCGGGGAGCTGTTTTTT
>TRBJ2-1|-|-|TRBV6-5
CASGSPRDNEQFF
TGTGCCAGCGGGTCCCCTAGGGACAATGAGCAGTTCTTC
>TRBJ2-7|TRBD2|-|TRBV7-2
CASKLGAGVKEQYF
TGTGCCAGCAAACTCGGGGCGGGAGTAAAAGAGCAGTACTTC
>TRBJ2-7|-|-|TRBV9
CASSGQHGGNEQYF
TGTGCCAGCAGCGGACAACATGGGGGAAACGAGCAGTACTTC
>TRBJ1-1|-|-|TRBV28
CASRTTELNTEAFF
TGTGCCAGCAGAACGACAGAACTGAACACTGAAGCTTTCTTT
>TRBJ2-2|TRBD2|-|TRBV28
CASSFLTSEVGELFF
TGTGCCAGCAGTTTCCTGACTAGCGAAGTCGGGGAGCTGTTTTTT
>TRBJ1-4|TRBD1|-|TRBV5-1
CASSLARDRGDEKLFF
TGCGCCAGCAGCTTGGCCCGGGACAGGGGAGACGAAAAACTGTTTTTT
>TRBJ2-3|TRBD2|-|TRBV7-2
CASSTSEPDTQYF
TGTGCCAGCTCGACTAGCGAGCCAGATACGCAGTATTTT
>TRBJ2-7|-|once|TRBV5-1
CASSAKTGSVYEQYF
TGCGCCAGCAGCGCCAAGACAGGCTCGGTCTACGAGCAGTACTTC
>TRBJ2-7|TRBD2|-|TRBV7-3
CASSSTAGEVHEQYF
TGTGCCAGCAGCTCGACAGCGGGAGAGGTCCACGAGCAGTACTTC
>TRBJ1-1|-|-|TRBV15
CATSREFGQGNTEAFF
TGTGCCACCAGCAGAGAGTTTGGCCAGGGGAACACTGAAGCTTTCTTT
>TRBJ2-1|TRBD2|-|TRBV28
CASSPSSGSGYNEQFF
TGTGCCAGCAGTCCATCCAGCGGGAGTGGCTACAATGAGCAGTTCTTC
>TRBJ2-2|TRBD2|-|TRBV7-9
CASSPSGRAFTGELFF
TGTGCCAGCAGCCCAAGCGGGAGGGCGTTCACCGGGGAGCTGTTTTTT
>TRBJ1-1|-|-|TRBV18
CASSPLGTNTEAFF
TGTGCCAGCTCACCACTGGGGACGAACACTGAAGCTTTCTTT
>TRBJ2-1|-|-|TRBV28
CASRWAGPGDEQFF
TGTGCCAGCCGTTGGGCTGGTCCTGGGGATGAGCAGTTCTTC
>TRBJ2-7|TRBD2|-|TRBV18
CASSPGLAGSYEQYF
TGTGCCAGCTCACCAGGACTAGCGGGCTCCTACGAGCAGTACTTC
>TRBJ2-1|-|once|TRBV7-9
CASSLSSQPYNEQFF
TGTGCCAGCAGCTTAAGCTCCCAACCCTACAATGAGCAGTTCTTC
>TRBJ2-2|TRBD1|-|TRBV28
CASSLATGGVGELFF
TGTGCCAGCAGTTTAGCGACAGGGGGGGTCGGGGAGCTGTTTTTT
>TRBJ2-2|-|-|TRBV14
CASSRDNTGELFF
TGTGCCAGCAGCCGCGATAACACCGGGGAGCTGTTTTTT
>TRBJ1-1|-|-|TRBV11-2
CASSLARSDEAFF
TGTGCCAGCAGCTTGGCCCGGTCGGATGAAGCTTTCTTT
>TRBJ1-3|-|few|TRBV19
CASSNRNSGNTIYF
TGTGCCAGTAGTAACCGGAACTCTGGAAACACCATATATTTT
>TRBJ1-3|-|once|TRBV19
CASNDLFNTIYF
TGTGCCAGTAACGATCTCTTTAACACCATATATTTT
>TRBJ1-2|TRBD1|-|TRBV18
CASSPPSGGGGYTF
TGTGCCAGCTCACCACCTTCAGGGGGCGGTGGCTACACCTTC
>TRBJ1-4|TRBD1|-|TRBV18
CASSTGKEFEKLFF
TGTGCCAGCTCGACAGGGAAGGAATTCGAAAAACTGTTTTTT
>TRBJ1-1|-|-|TRBV7-9
CASSLYSYEAFF
TGTGCCAGCAGCTTGTATAGTTATGAAGCTTTCTTT
>TRBJ2-7|-|-|TRBV6-5
CASSEDYSYEQYF
TGTGCCAGCAGCGAGGACTACTCCTACGAGCAGTACTTC
>TRBJ2-5|TRBD2|-|TRBV12-5
CASGLEGAGGRETQYF
TGTGCTAGTGGTTTGGAAGGAGCGGGAGGGCGAGAGACCCAGTACTTC
>TRBJ2-1|TRBD2|-|TRBV4-2
CASSQDPAGDVFYNEQFF
TGTGCCAGCAGCCAAGATCCGGCGGGAGACGTATTTTACAATGAGCAGTTCTTC